One T cell receptor (beta chain) is described in this entry. Between the trimmed V and J ends, which lost 5 bases and 2 bases, there was a span of 16 bases. The length of the CDR3 is 15 residues. The germline V gene encodes CDR1 SGHAT and CDR2 FQNNGV. This sample was taken from a study of blood T cell repertoires in COVID-19. Study context: Whether acute or convalescent, the COVID-19 samples came from the United States, Italy and Spain. PBMCs, B-cell-depleted T cells, or T cells provided the cDNA or gDNA that made up the material.

Original handling: Amplification from reference gene primers served as the basis for estimated nucleated cell counts. Using immunoSEQ multiplex PCR, the repertoire was profiled, and TCRdb retains in-frame clones only, with some absent. V and J calls and clone size come straight from that table; D and trimming were deduced from the DNA. The top ten hold roughly 2% of the sample, which has about 150,000 clones, around four fifths seen once. The receptor comes from a man between 65 and 80 years old with acute or convalescent COVID-19. Specimen: peripheral blood. The V and J genes are TRBV11-2 and TRBJ2-7, with D maybe TRBD1 (5 bases). CDR3 sequence: CASSQGPRAAYEQYF. The CDR3 DNA reads TGTGCCAGCAGCCAGGGCCCCCGGGCGGCCTACGAGCAGTACTTC.